This TCR beta chain was sequenced in a study of human T cells and chemical hapten exposure. Study-wide background: From small differences in pooled library volume came most of the variation in per-sample TCR yields.

Time point indicated: patch test 1, 2 weeks after DPC sensitization. Treatment denoted: therapeutic diphenylcyclopropenone sensitization with weekly scalp DPC. One entry per CDR3 protein results from TCRdb running MiXCR on the RACE reads. The top ten hold 1.5% to 2% of the sample, which has more than 150,000 distinct CDR3 sequences, approximately 14% seen once. This clonotype has only a few counts. V dropped 2 bases and J dropped 6 bases, with 11 bases sitting between them. In germline, CDR1 is LGHDT, CDR2 YNNKEL (reference sequence). CDR3 size: 14 residues. The chain combines TRBV3-1 with TRBJ2-1, with D possibly matching TRBD1 (5 bases). Sequences were derived from whole blood, sampled in connection with sensitization to the hapten diphenylcyclopropenone (DPC). The TCR was taken from a woman aged 25 to 45 with alopecia areata. Some clones in this sample may be carry-over from other donors' samples. This CDR3 reads CASSQQGSGNEQFF. DNA for the CDR3: TGTGCCAGCAGCCAACAGGGATCTGGCAATGAGCAGTTCTTC.